The 17 T cell receptor beta chains reported below all come from one sample, sequenced in a study of T-cell memory formation after mild COVID-19. In TCRdb, the 5' RACE reads were re-called with MiXCR into one record per CDR3 protein. The sample yields approximately 560,000 distinct CDR3 sequences, 15% to 20% seen once. The sample taken for sequencing was PBMCs or a T cell subset sorted from them (not recorded which). These receptors all stem from an adult woman who had mild COVID-19 (a few samples of this study predate the infection). Cell type and time point are not known.

This clonotype showed up just a few times. V usage is TRBV11-2 and J usage is TRBJ2-1; 10 nucleotides match TRBD2. CDR1 SGHAT and CDR2 FQNNGV come from the germline V gene. The CDR3 covers 15 residues. The V and J ends lost 8 bases and 0 bases, in that order; junction bases with no gene match: 4. The CDR3 sequence: CASGRTSGSYNEQFF. The CDR3 region has the DNA TGTGCCAGCGGACGGACTAGCGGCTCCTACAATGAGCAGTTCTTC. Full variable domain (outside the CDR3, taken from reference TRBV11-2 and TRBJ2-1): EAGVAQSPRYKIIEKRQSVAFWCNPISGHATLYWYQQILGQGPKLLIQFQNNGVVDDSQLPKDRFSAERLKGVDSTLKIQPAKLEDSAVYLCASGRTSGSYNEQFFGPGTRLTVL.

This chain uses TRBV9 with TRBJ1-1; TRBD1 matches 7 bases. Germline loops: CDR1 SGDLS, CDR2 YYNGEE. This CDR3 region has 15 residues. V lost 3 bases, J lost 1 base, and 6 bases stayed unmatched. The CDR3 spells CASSDHRGENTEAFF. CDR3 sequence (DNA): TGTGCCAGCAGCGACCACAGGGGAGAGAACACTGAAGCTTTCTTT.

This clonotype was picked up a small number of times. The V gene is TRBV29-1, the J gene TRBJ2-1, with D perhaps being TRBD1 or TRBD2 (5 bases each). The germline V gene has CDR1 SQVTM and CDR2 ANQGSEA. The CDR3 has 15 amino acids. With 4 bases removed from V and 0 bases from J, the gap between germline ends came to 13 bases. Written as DNA, the CDR3 is TGCAGCGTTGCCCCGGGACGGAGCTCCTACAATGAGCAGTTCTTC. This sequence encodes CSVAPGRSSYNEQFF.

V gene TRBV20-1 combines with J gene TRBJ2-3; 11 bases map to TRBD2. V shed 3 bases and J 6 bases; nucleotides not matched to a gene: 8. The germline V gene has CDR1 DFQATT and CDR2 SNEGSKA (reference sequence). The CDR3 loop spans 15 amino acids. The CDR3 spells CSARGSGGASDTQYF. CDR3 DNA: TGCAGTGCTAGGGGTAGCGGGGGGGCATCGGATACGCAGTATTTT.

This clonotype was counted only a few times. The J gene is TRBJ2-5, the V gene TRBV12-3 or TRBV12-4; D might be TRBD2 (6 bases). V was trimmed by 8 bases and J by 0 bases, leaving 31 bases between them. The CDR3 contains 20 residues. The CDR3 is CASPYRSSPVWGVYQETQYF. The CDR3 coding sequence is TGTGCCAGCCCCTACAGGTCCTCCCCCGTGTGGGGGGTGTACCAAGAGACCCAGTACTTC.

V usage is TRBV18 and J usage is TRBJ2-7; no definite D call. V was trimmed by 6 bases and J by 5 bases, leaving 8 bases between them. The CDR3 has 11 residues. Germline values: CDR1 KGHSH, CDR2 LQKENI. CDR3 bases: TGTGCCAGCTCCGCGGTCCACGAGCAGTACTTC. Translation: CASSAVHEQYF.

This clonotype occurred a few times. CDR3 amino acids: CASSYPTVRRGRVADTQYF. CDR3 DNA sequence: TGTGCCAGCAGTTACCCCACTGTACGACGGGGGAGAGTCGCAGATACGCAGTATTTT. V is TRBV6-2 or TRBV6-3 and J is TRBJ2-3; possibly TRBD2 for D (6 bases). V lost 2 bases, J lost 4 bases, and 25 bases lay in between. The CDR3 consists of 19 residues. Germline V CDR1 and CDR2: MNHEY, SVGEGT.

The V gene is TRBV20-1, the J gene TRBJ1-6; D remains ambiguous. V lost 0 bases and J 6 bases, leaving 9 bases between the germline ends. Germline CDR1 and CDR2: DFQATT and SNEGSKA (reference sequence). The CDR3 runs to 14 residues. The CDR3 region is CSAREATANSPLHF. CDR3 in DNA: TGCAGTGCTAGAGAGGCAACAGCTAATTCACCCCTCCACTTT.

The chain couples TRBV19 to TRBJ1-5, with TRBD1 matching over 7 bases. J gave up 7 bases and V 0 bases, and 9 bases lay outside the gene matches. Germline CDR1 and CDR2: LNHDA and SQIVND (reference sequence). CDR3 size: 16 residues. The CDR3 here is CASSIDRQGRWQPQHF. In DNA form, the CDR3 reads TGTGCCAGTAGTATAGATAGACAGGGACGGTGGCAGCCCCAGCATTTT.

This clonotype was seen more than once but under ten times. The rearrangement uses TRBV5-4 and TRBJ1-1, with TRBD1 matching over 7 bases. The CDR3 has 14 residues. With 2 bases clipped from V and 3 bases from J, the junction kept 4 bases outside the gene matches. CDR1 and CDR2 from the germline V gene are SGHNT and YYREEE (reference sequence). This CDR3 reads CASSFQGVHTEAFF. In nucleotides, the CDR3 is TGTGCCAGCAGCTTCCAGGGGGTGCACACTGAAGCTTTCTTT.

This clonotype came up many times. V is TRBV7-2 and J is TRBJ1-1, with D perhaps TRBD1 (6 bases). Germline assignment: CDR1 SGHTA and CDR2 FQGNSA. Trimming took off 2 bases at V and 1 base at J, with 11 bases between the two ends. The CDR3 has 15 amino acids. CDR3 residues: CASSLSGQTNTEAFF. Here the CDR3 DNA reads TGTGCCAGCAGCTTATCGGGACAAACGAACACTGAAGCTTTCTTT. Full variable domain (missing parts from reference TRBV7-2 and TRBJ1-1): GAGVSQSPSNKVTEKGKDVELRCDPISGHTALYWYRQSLGQGLEFLIYFQGNSAPDKSGLPSDRFSAERTGGSVSTLTIQRTQQEDSAVYLCASSLSGQTNTEAFFGQGTRLTVV.

This chain uses TRBV6-5 with TRBJ1-1; D is unresolved. Per the germline V gene, CDR1 is MNHEY and CDR2 is SVGAGI. This CDR3 comprises 14 residues. Trimming pared 0 bases from V and 6 bases from J, leaving 11 bases between. CDR3 coding DNA: TGTGCCAGCAGTTACTCGACGGGGAGATCTGAAGCTTTCTTT. This sequence encodes CASSYSTGRSEAFF.

The chain uses TRBV4-3 and TRBJ1-1; TRBD1 matches at 9 bases. Germline CDR1 reads LGHNA; CDR2 reads YSLEER. V was clipped by 4 bases and J by 4 bases; unmatched bases: 13. This CDR3 comprises 17 residues. The CDR3: CASSLDATGTGTTEAFF. In DNA form, the CDR3 reads TGCGCCAGCAGCCTGGACGCAACCGGGACAGGGACCACTGAAGCTTTCTTT.

This clonotype was seen more than once but under ten times. Written as DNA, the CDR3 is TGTGCCAGCAGTCAGCAGGGGAGCACAGATACGCAGTATTTT. Amino acids: CASSQQGSTDTQYF. The V call is TRBV2, the J call TRBJ2-3; possible D gene TRBD1, 6 bases. V was pared by 5 bases and J by 0 bases, with 9 bases between. The V gene's germline CDR1 is SNHLY and CDR2 FYNNEI. CDR3 length: 14 residues.

The V and J genes are TRBV25-1 and TRBJ1-2; D perhaps matches TRBD1 (6 bases). The CDR3 has 13 residues. V shed 6 bases and J shed 6 bases, with 14 bases lying between them. Germline values: CDR1 MGHDK, CDR2 SYGVNS. Written as DNA, the CDR3 is TGTGCCAGCAGCCCCACAGGGATTGATGGCTACACCTTC. This gives the protein CASSPTGIDGYTF.

The chain employs TRBV29-1 and TRBJ2-3; 12 nucleotides align to TRBD2. CDR1 and CDR2 (germline): SQVTM, ANQGSEA. The CDR3 is 16 residues long. The J segment lost 4 bases and the V segment lost 5 bases, leaving 10 bases of the junction unmatched. The CDR3 coding sequence is TGCAGCGTTCCACAGACTAGCGGGAGAACCCCAGATACGCAGTATTTT. This encodes CSVPQTSGRTPDTQYF.

A few counts support this clonotype. The chain employs TRBV24-1 and TRBJ2-7; D perhaps matches TRBD2 (5 bases). The CDR3 loop spans 13 amino acids. Trimming pared 3 bases from V and 6 bases from J, leaving 11 bases between. Germline values: CDR1 KGHDR, CDR2 SFDVKD. This chain's CDR3 is CATSDGSRGEQYF. The CDR3 nucleotides are TGTGCCACCAGTGATGGCAGCCGGGGCGAGCAGTACTTC.